Listed below are T cell receptor beta chains from one sample, sequenced in a study of technical replicates of blood from several donors. TCRdb's table, derived via immunoSEQ multiplex PCR, lists solely in-frame clones and lacks some. The table lists 60,000 to 80,000 clones, roughly nine tenths of them singletons. The specimen was PBMCs. The receptors originated from a human donor in good health. Some clones in this sample may be carry-over from other donors' samples. The CDR3 runs from the conserved cysteine through the conserved F or W. The order of the fields is V gene, J gene, D gene, clone size, CDR3 DNA, CDR3 protein. The D gene is left open where the match is weak. The size field is filled for only some rows; it gives once, few, many or a size class.

>TRBV4-1|TRBJ1-2|.|.
TGCGCCAGCAGCCCCGACCCCCTCCGACAGCCCTATGGCTACACCTTC
CASSPDPLRQPYGYTF
>TRBV19|TRBJ1-2|TRBD1|.
TGTGCCAGTAGTGCCCCTGGACAGGGGCGGTTCTATGGCTACACCTTC
CASSAPGQGRFYGYTF
>TRBV27|TRBJ2-5|.|.
TGTGCCAGCAGCAGGACAGTCCAGACTCGGAAAGAGACCCAGTACTTC
CASSRTVQTRKETQYF
>TRBV2|TRBJ2-3|TRBD1|.
TGTGCCAGCAGTGAAGCGATTGGACAGGGGGACACAGATACGCAGTATTTT
CASSEAIGQGDTDTQYF
>TRBV2|TRBJ1-4|TRBD1|.
TGTGCCAGCAGAGACAGGGCGAAACTGTTTTTT
CASRDRAKLFF
>TRBV2|TRBJ2-3|.|.
TGTGCCAGCAGTGAGGCAGGCACAGATACGCAGTATTTT
CASSEAGTDTQYF
>TRBV9|TRBJ2-7|TRBD2|.
TGTGCCAGCAGCGGGGGGACTAGCGGGGCTGCCTACGAGCAGTACTTC
CASSGGTSGAAYEQYF
>TRBV19|TRBJ2-4|.|.
TGTGCCAGTTCCTCAAGGGAGGCGGGAGCCAAAAACATTCAGTACTTC
CASSSREAGAKNIQYF
>TRBV10-3|TRBJ1-5|.|few
TGTGCCATCGGAGCAGACCGATCTCGCAATCAGCCCCAGCATTTT
CAIGADRSRNQPQHF
>TRBV15|TRBJ1-2|.|.
TGTGCCACCAGCAGAGATCGGGGGGTCTACACCTTC
CATSRDRGVYTF
>TRBV7-3|TRBJ2-1|TRBD2|.
TGTGCCAGCAGCTTGGCTAGCGGGAGTAGTGAGCAGTTCTTC
CASSLASGSSEQFF
>TRBV30|TRBJ2-7|TRBD1|.
TGTGCCTGGACAGGGGGCTACGAGCAGTACTTC
CAWTGGYEQYF
>TRBV9|TRBJ2-3|.|few
TGTGCCAGCAGCGTAGAAGGGAGGAGTCCAGATACGCAGTATTTT
CASSVEGRSPDTQYF
>TRBV6-6|TRBJ2-7|TRBD1|.
TGTGCCAGCTCACGACAGGGCTACGAGCAGTACTTC
CASSRQGYEQYF
>TRBV19|TRBJ2-3|.|.
TGTGCCAGTAGTGGGGGGAGTGGCACAGATACGCAGTATTTT
CASSGGSGTDTQYF
>TRBV5-1|TRBJ1-4|.|.
TGCGCCAGCAGCTTGGCCTTCAATGAAGGAGCGTTGTTTTTT
CASSLAFNEGALFF
>TRBV4-2|TRBJ2-7|TRBD2|.
TGTGCCAGCAGCCAAGAAGGGGCAGGAGCTAGCGGGAGGGAATTCCACGAGCAGTACTTC
CASSQEGAGASGREFHEQYF
>TRBV2|TRBJ2-3|.|.
TGTGCCAGCAGCTTGACTAGAGGCACAGATACGCAGTATTTT
CASSLTRGTDTQYF
>TRBV5-4|TRBJ2-5|.|.
TGTGCCAGCAGCACTCTCGCACAGGGCCAGGCCCAGTACTTC
CASSTLAQGQAQYF
>TRBV9|TRBJ1-4|.|.
TGTGCCAGCAGCGTCAGGGGAGAGAATGAAAAACTGTTTTTT
CASSVRGENEKLFF
>TRBV5-6|TRBJ1-2|TRBD1|.
TGTGCCAGCAGCTTACTAGGGGGCGGCTATGGCTACACCTTC
CASSLLGGGYGYTF
>TRBV5-6|TRBJ2-5|.|.
TGTGCCAGCAGCTTGAATGCGGAGACCCAGTACTTC
CASSLNAETQYF
>TRBV4-1|TRBJ1-3|.|.
TGCGCCAGCAGCCTAAAACAGGCCATCTCTGGAAACACCATATATTTT
CASSLKQAISGNTIYF
>TRBV6-4|TRBJ2-2|TRBD1|.
TGTGCCAGCAGCCCGACAGGGTTAAGCACCGGGGAGCTGTTTTTT
CASSPTGLSTGELFF
>TRBV2|TRBJ2-3|TRBD1|.
TGTGCCAGCCTCCGGGACAGGAGCACAGATACGCAGTATTTT
CASLRDRSTDTQYF
>TRBV7-9|TRBJ2-3|.|.
TGTGCCAGCAGCCCACAGGGTGGAGATACGCAGTATTTT
CASSPQGGDTQYF
>TRBV2|TRBJ2-1|TRBD1|.
TGTGCCAGCAGGCCGGGACAGGGGGCATATGAGCAGTTCTTC
CASRPGQGAYEQFF
>TRBV7-3|TRBJ2-5|TRBD2|.
TGTGCCAGCAGCGCGCGGGGGTTCGGAGAGACCCAGTACTTC
CASSARGFGETQYF
>TRBV4-3|TRBJ2-7|.|.
TGCGCCAGCAGCCAAACTAGCTTGAGCTCCTACGAGCAGTACTTC
CASSQTSLSSYEQYF
>TRBV6-6|TRBJ2-1|TRBD2|.
TGTGCCAGCAGTCCCTTTGCGGGAGAGGACAATGAGCAGTTCTTC
CASSPFAGEDNEQFF
>TRBV7-8|TRBJ2-2|TRBD1|.
TGTGCCAGCAGCTTAGGCCAGGGGGCCTTGAACACCGGGGAGCTGTTTTTT
CASSLGQGALNTGELFF
>TRBV18|TRBJ2-1|.|once
TGTGCCAGCTCTGGGGGCGCGACAGGCAACAATGAGCAGTTCTTC
CASSGGATGNNEQFF
>TRBV7-2|TRBJ2-7|.|.
TGTGCCAGCAGCGGGAGGACGGTAACCTACGAGCAGTACTTC
CASSGRTVTYEQYF
>TRBV27|TRBJ1-5|.|.
TGTGCCAGCCGTCCCCTTGGACAGTACAATCAGCCCCAGCATTTT
CASRPLGQYNQPQHF
>TRBV25-1|TRBJ2-5|.|.
TGTGCCAGCAGTTCATTAGGAGGAGGGGTACAAGAGACCCAGTACTTC
CASSSLGGGVQETQYF
>TRBV4-3|TRBJ2-3|.|.
TGCGCCAGCAGCCAAGATCTTGGACACACAGATACGCAGTATTTT
CASSQDLGHTDTQYF
>TRBV2|TRBJ2-7|TRBD2|.
TGTGCCAGCAGTCTGGGACTAGCGGGGGTCGCCGTCTACGAGCAGTACTTC
CASSLGLAGVAVYEQYF
>TRBV6-1|TRBJ1-5|.|.
TGTGCCAGCAGTGAAACAGGGTATGAAAACCAGCCCCAGCATTTT
CASSETGYENQPQHF
>TRBV5-1|TRBJ2-1|TRBD2|.
TGCGCCAGCAGCCCGTCGCTTGGGTTCCTAGCGGGAGGGCGCAATGAGCAGTTCTTC
CASSPSLGFLAGGRNEQFF
>TRBV4-1|TRBJ1-5|.|.
TGCGCCAGCAGCCAAGAGTATGTTCAGCCCCAGCATTTT
CASSQEYVQPQHF
>TRBV30|TRBJ1-1|.|few
TGTGCCTGGAGTAAAAGGAGCGCCACTGAAGCTTTCTTT
CAWSKRSATEAFF
>TRBV13|TRBJ1-3|TRBD1|.
TGTGCCAGCATCGAGAAGGGGGCCTCTGGAAACACCATATATTTT
CASIEKGASGNTIYF
>TRBV5-4|TRBJ1-2|.|.
TGTGCCAGCAGCTTGCGTGCTAACTATGGCTACACCTTC
CASSLRANYGYTF
>TRBV18|TRBJ2-7|TRBD1|.
TGTGCCAGCTCACCAATGGGCCCCGGGACAGGGGGCAGCGAGCAGTACTTC
CASSPMGPGTGGSEQYF
>TRBV5-4|TRBJ2-7|.|.
TGTGCCAGCAGCTTGCCACTTACAGGGGAGCAGTACTTC
CASSLPLTGEQYF
>TRBV5-1|TRBJ1-2|.|.
TGCGCCAGCAGCTTGGGCGACTATGGCTACACCTTC
CASSLGDYGYTF
>TRBV6-1|TRBJ1-5|.|.
TGTGCCAGCAGTCCGGACACCTATAGCAATCAGCCCCAGCATTTT
CASSPDTYSNQPQHF
>TRBV6-1|TRBJ2-7|.|.
TGTGCCAGCAGTGAAGACCTTACAGGCGAGCAGTACTTC
CASSEDLTGEQYF
>TRBV7-3|TRBJ2-1|.|.
TGTGCCAGCAGCTCAACCGGGAACTTTAACAATGAGCAGTTCTTC
CASSSTGNFNNEQFF
>TRBV4-2|TRBJ2-2|TRBD1|.
TGTGCCAGCAGCCACGACAGGGGGCCGGGCGGGGAGCTGTTTTTT
CASSHDRGPGGELFF